The T cell receptor beta chain under discussion was sequenced for a study of T cell responses to AZD1222 COVID-19 vaccine. Findings of the study overall: The peak T cell response came first, and repertoires were sampled only after it. Only a handful of AZD1222 recipients, roughly six in all, had baseline seropositivity. Clonal diversity may have been underestimated, and the donors were mostly white British, with more females than males.

The method was immunoSEQ multiplex PCR; TCRdb's version includes in-frame clones alone and lacks a portion of them. The sample comprises about 110,000 clones, about 90% of which are singletons, and 22% rests with the top ten. Regarding this clone: Its antigen is as yet unknown.

The clonotype comes from an adult in good health. Here the sequenced sample was peripheral blood, taken on day 0 of AZD1222 vaccination.

The CDR3: CASSSGIGYTF. In nucleotides, the CDR3 is TGTGCCAGCAGTTCGGGGATTGGCTACACCTTC. The chain has TRBV6-2 or TRBV6-3 and TRBJ1-2; D not resolved. The CDR3 is 11 amino acids. V was cut by 4 bases and J by 7 bases, with 7 bases left in between. Per germline, CDR1 MNHEY and CDR2 SVGEGT.